This T cell receptor beta chain was recorded in a study of a mutant IDH1 vaccine in newly diagnosed glioma (dated by TCRdb to about 2021). Concerning the study at large: In the chemotherapy-containing groups, vaccination started alongside temozolomide cycles, whereas in patients who had radiotherapy alone it started 4-6 weeks after radiotherapy. Of the roughly 34 treated patients, roughly 62% were male and around 40% were female, and the mean age was 40.4 years. Before enrollment, most patients had been given radiochemotherapy with temozolomide as standard therapy, while the rest had received either radiotherapy alone or temozolomide alone. Visit V12 was the week-35 safety follow-up and visit V13 was the week-47 end of study. Peripheral blood was drawn at six visits: V03 (baseline), V05, V07, V10, V12 and V13. Longitudinal TCRB deep sequencing was done for 25 treated patients, wherever samples were available for exploratory analyses.

On this clone itself: Its antigen is not yet known. Base qualities are missing; no much larger clone stands one base away.

Points the paper makes about the study in general: It was noted by the authors that analyses of patient blood samples could not be reproduced owing to sample limitations. Immune responses induced by the vaccine were seen in roughly 92% of patients across multiple MHC alleles. Selection of PBMC samples for TCRB deep sequencing was based on availability. Pseudoprogression appeared unrelated to alterations in the top peripheral T cell clonotypes detected by TCRB sequencing.

From the germline V gene, CDR1 is SGHVS and CDR2 is FNYEAQ. After removal of 8 bases from V and 7 bases from J, the junction retains 14 bases not matched to a gene. From the cysteine through the phenylalanine, the CDR3 covers 16 amino acids. This entry keeps only the CDR3 DNA: 48 bases, framed from base 1. Explained via the paper, the time point label denotes: week 35, safety follow-up. Each vaccine dose was 300 ug of a 20-mer mutant IDH1 peptide in Montanide, given subcutaneously with topical imiquimod. Patients received eight vaccinations in weeks 1, 3, 5, 7, 11, 15, 19 and 23, corresponding to visits V03 through V10. All donors had newly diagnosed IDH1-mutant astrocytomas of WHO grade 3 or 4 that showed loss of nuclear ATRX. The samples were drawn from NOA16, a multicentre, single-arm, open-label phase I trial in Germany that tested a mutant IDH1 peptide vaccine in humans for the first time. The DNeasy Blood and Tissue Kit was used to extract genomic DNA from EDTA blood for TCRB sequencing.

Library creation used the immunoSEQ multiplex PCR assay. Rearranged TCR beta chain sequences were amplified using the hsTCRB Kit according to the manufacturer's protocol. Sequencing of TCRB libraries was carried out on an Illumina MiSeq. The original methods were these. The kit vendor's proprietary platform handled demultiplexing, trimming and gene mapping. As stored in TCRdb, this immuneACCESS dataset retains in-frame rearrangements with V and J assigned. A fraction of the clones does not appear; measured against another copy, unresolved V genes explain less than half of the discrepancy, and the remainder lacks a known reason. That table furnishes V, J and clone size, whereas the DNA furnished D and trimming. A total of around 32,000 clones appear in this sample, roughly four fifths of them only once. The ten largest make up roughly 7.1% of the sample.

This specimen was PBMCs, taken from a glioma patient whose treatment included an IDH1 peptide vaccine. This sequence originates from a woman in her late teens or twenties with glioma. Recombination linked TRBV7-6 to TRBJ2-5; TRBD2 agrees with 12 junctional bases. DNA sequence: TGTGCCAGCCGCCCCCATCTAGCGGGAGGGCCGGGGACCCAGTACTTC. Its translation is CASRPHLAGGPGTQYF.